The present entry profiles one T cell receptor beta chain with its context. Produced via immunoSEQ multiplex PCR; TCRdb's table is partial and in-frame only. The sample has roughly 48,000 clones; approximately 92% are singletons. CDR1 and CDR2 from the germline V gene are SGHRS and YFSETQ. Between the trimmed V and J ends, which lost 6 bases and 6 bases, there was a span of 20 bases. The CDR3 length is 15 residues. This specimen belongs to a study of T cell changes during pregnancy in multiple sclerosis. The receptor was derived from a female donor in good health, enrolled as a control in a pregnancy study. V gene TRBV5-1 combines with J gene TRBJ2-3; a weak D match, TRBD2 (6 bases). The material sequenced was CD4+ T cells from peripheral blood mononuclear cells, taken in the second trimester of pregnancy. CDR3 loop: CASTLGGRPEDTQYF. As DNA, the CDR3 is TGCGCCAGCACATTAGGAGGGAGACCCGAGGATACGCAGTATTTT.